This T cell receptor (beta chain) stems from a study of shared clonotypes between healthy human individuals (TCRdb year 2020). For the study in its entirety: Three men and a couple of women, aged 18 to 49 years, made up the cohort. Leukapheresis yielded between about 0.9 and 8.9 billion PBMCs per donor. To increase sequencing depth and limit assay-specific biases, TCR repertoire library preparation and sequencing were carried out by different laboratories using diverse techniques. For each donor, CD4 naive and CD4 memory were each given three plates, CD8 naive was given two plates, and CD8 memory was given one plate. Blood TCR repertoires of a handful of healthy adults were deeply sequenced to estimate repertoire size and the extent of clonotype sharing between individuals. Overall study results and their limits: Incomplete sequencing was indicated by rarefaction of sorted-subset datasets, despite the large sequencing depth. Pairwise subsampling led to the expectation that sequencing depth would affect the degree of clonotype sharing among donors. Across a handful of donors, around 5.4% of naive CD4, approximately 3.5% of naive CD8, around 2.5% of memory CD4, and around 0.4% of memory CD8 clonotypes were shared. Compared with non-shared clonotypes, the clonotypes found in all four sorted-subset donors had higher generation probabilities. Naive subsets generally had larger estimated clonotype richness than memory subsets. Sampling was limited to blood, and TCR repertoires in tissue likely differ from TCR repertoires in blood. The genetic and exposure-history diversity represented was limited by the small number of donors.

For the CD8 naive samples, CD45RO-negative cells were positively selected for CCR7, yielding a CD45RA+CCR7+ population from which TemRA cells were excluded. Donors were healthy HIV-negative adults with no recently reported acute infections or vaccinations. All donors were Caucasian adults living in Nashville, Tennessee, USA. Blood was collected by leukapheresis, and PBMCs were isolated by Ficoll-Histopaque density gradient centrifugation and then cryopreserved in liquid nitrogen vapor phase. Analytical flow cytometry was used to check the purity and quantity of each magnetically sorted T cell population. Genomic DNA was isolated from every sorted fraction and measured by UV absorbance on a Nanodrop 2000c. TCR CDR3 regions were amplified from genomic DNA by multiplex PCR using the deep immunoSEQ assay. Extracted genomic DNA from each cell subset was distributed evenly across all wells of several immunoSEQ 96-well plates, and each plate was treated as a replicate. For sorted subsets, about 0.2 ug genomic DNA, equal to 30,000 or so T cell genomes, was loaded into each replicate PCR. The purified libraries were quantified using a Qubit 3.0 fluorometer, sized with a Bioanalyzer 2100, and then quantified again using the KAPA Library Quantification kit. A separate single-read 150-cycle Illumina NextSeq 550 flow cell was used to sequence each immunoSEQ 96-well plate. Turning to the authors' computational methods: Because the immunoSEQ output included only junctional sequences and no quality scores, the filtering could not be the same as the filtering used for full-length reads. To assign V/J genes and CDR3, sequences were annotated using PyIR, a Python wrapper for IgBLAST v1.9, with IMGT germline references. Reads were removed for weak V/J assignments (E-value above 1e-6), missing CDR3, stop codons, out-of-frame junctions, or ambiguous translated residues. V3J clonotypes were defined by identical inferred V gene, J gene, and CDR3 amino acid sequence. The percentage overlap between two repertoires was calculated by dividing the number of shared unique clonotypes by the size of the smaller repertoire. Repertoire richness was assessed with RTK rarefaction, the Chao1 estimator, and Recon v2.1 estimates of unobserved clonotypes. Generation probabilities were computed with OLGA for all TCRbeta clonotypes obtained by the gDNA method from several donors. TCRdb's version of the immuneACCESS table is confined to in-frame rearrangements and falls short of the full clone set. An unresolved V gene accounts for under half of the shortfall where checked; the remainder is of unknown origin. Clone size and V and J calls were adopted from that table, with D and trimming inferred from the DNA. Counted in this sample were millions of clones; approximately 94% of them appeared once. The leading ten clones occupy 1.5% to 2% of the sample.

For this chain, trimming is 6 bases at the V end and 3 bases at the J end, and the number of junction bases without a gene match is 8. Taken from cysteine to phenylalanine, the CDR3 has 15 residues. The read is trimmed to its CDR3 DNA, 45 bases read in frame from base 1. From the germline V gene (reference sequence), CDR1 is MNHEY and CDR2 is SMNVEV. This clone was observed once. It lacks a known antigen. Base qualities are not recorded, but no much larger clone differs from it by a single base. Sequencing was carried out using naive CD8+ T cells from PBMCs. What this sample's cell subset or site label stands for: CD45RA+CCR7+. This TCR was sampled from a man aged 18 to 30 in good health. Some clones in this sample may be carry-over from other donors' samples. This receptor chain uses TRBV27 and TRBJ1-2; the central 9 bases match TRBD1. This receptor carries the CDR3 CASSLGQGSDYGYTF. The nucleotide sequence is given as TGTGCCAGCAGCTTAGGACAGGGGTCCGACTATGGCTACACCTTC.